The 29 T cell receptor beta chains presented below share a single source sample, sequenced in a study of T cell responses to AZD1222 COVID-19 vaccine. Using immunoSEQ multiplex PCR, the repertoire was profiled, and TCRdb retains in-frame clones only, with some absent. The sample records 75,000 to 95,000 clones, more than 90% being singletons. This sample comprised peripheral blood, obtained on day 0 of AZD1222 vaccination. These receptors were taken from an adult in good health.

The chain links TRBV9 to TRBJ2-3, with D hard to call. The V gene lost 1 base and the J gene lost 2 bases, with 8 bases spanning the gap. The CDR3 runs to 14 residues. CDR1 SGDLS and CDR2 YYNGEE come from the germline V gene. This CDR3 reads CASSVSGDTDTQYF. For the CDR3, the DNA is TGTGCCAGCAGCGTATCTGGGGACACAGATACGCAGTATTTT.

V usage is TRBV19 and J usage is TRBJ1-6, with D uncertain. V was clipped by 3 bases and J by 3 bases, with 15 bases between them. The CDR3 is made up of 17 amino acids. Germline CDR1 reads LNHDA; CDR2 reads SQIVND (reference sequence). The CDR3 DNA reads TGTGCCAGTAGTATCACCCAGGACGCCTTCTATAATTCACCCCTCCACTTT. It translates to CASSITQDAFYNSPLHF. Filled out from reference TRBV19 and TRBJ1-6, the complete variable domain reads DGGITQSPKYLFRKEGQNVTLSCEQNLNHDAMYWYRQDPGQGLRLIYYSQIVNDFQKGDIAEGYSVSREKKESFPLTVTSAQKNPTAFYLCASSITQDAFYNSPLHFGNGTRLTVT.

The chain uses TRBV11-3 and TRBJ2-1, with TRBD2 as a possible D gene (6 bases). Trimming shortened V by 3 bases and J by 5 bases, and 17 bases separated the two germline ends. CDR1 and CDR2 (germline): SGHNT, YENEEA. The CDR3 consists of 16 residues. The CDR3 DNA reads TGTGCCAGCAGCTTCTACGAAAGTAGCGGTAACAATGAGCAGTTCTTC. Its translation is CASSFYESSGNNEQFF. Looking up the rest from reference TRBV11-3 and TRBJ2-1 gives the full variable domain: EAGVVQSPRYKIIEKKQPVAFWCNPISGHNTLYWYLQNLGQGPELLIRYENEEAVDDSQLPKDRFSAERLKGVDSTLKIQPAELGDSAVYLCASSFYESSGNNEQFFGPGTRLTVL.

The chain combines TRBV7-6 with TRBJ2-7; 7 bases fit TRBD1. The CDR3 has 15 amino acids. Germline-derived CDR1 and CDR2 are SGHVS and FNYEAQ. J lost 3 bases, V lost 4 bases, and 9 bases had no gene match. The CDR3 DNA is TGTGCCAGCAGCTCTGGCGTGGCAGGGGGCTACGAGCAGTACTTC. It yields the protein CASSSGVAGGYEQYF.

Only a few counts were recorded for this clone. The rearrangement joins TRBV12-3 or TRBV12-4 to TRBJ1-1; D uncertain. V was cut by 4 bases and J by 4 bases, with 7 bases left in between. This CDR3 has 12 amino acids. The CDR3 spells CASSSGVTEAFF. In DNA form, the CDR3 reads TGTGCCAGCAGTTCTGGGGTCACTGAAGCTTTCTTT.

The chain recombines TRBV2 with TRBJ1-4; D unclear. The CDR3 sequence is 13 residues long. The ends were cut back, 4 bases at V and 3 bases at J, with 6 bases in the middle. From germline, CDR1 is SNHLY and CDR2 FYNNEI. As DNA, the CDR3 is TGTGCCAGCAGTGCGCGACCTAATGAAAAACTGTTTTTT. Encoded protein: CASSARPNEKLFF. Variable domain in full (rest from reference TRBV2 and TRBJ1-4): EPEVTQTPSHQVTQMGQEVILRCVPISNHLYFYWYRQILGQKVEFLVSFYNNEISEKSEIFDDQFSVERPDGSNFTLKIRSTKLEDSAMYFCASSARPNEKLFFGSGTQLSVL.

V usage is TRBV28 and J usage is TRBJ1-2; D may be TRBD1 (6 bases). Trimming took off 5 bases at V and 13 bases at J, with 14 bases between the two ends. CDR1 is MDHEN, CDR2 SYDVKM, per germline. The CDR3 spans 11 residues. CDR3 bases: TGTGCCAGCAGTGAAAACAGGGCCGCCACCTTC. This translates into CASSENRAATF.

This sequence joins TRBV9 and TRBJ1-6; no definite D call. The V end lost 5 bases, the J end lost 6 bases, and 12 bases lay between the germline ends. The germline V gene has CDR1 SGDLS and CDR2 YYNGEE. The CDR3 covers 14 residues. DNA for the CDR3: TGTGCCAGCAGGCAGGACGAATCTAATTCACCCCTCCACTTT. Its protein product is CASRQDESNSPLHF.

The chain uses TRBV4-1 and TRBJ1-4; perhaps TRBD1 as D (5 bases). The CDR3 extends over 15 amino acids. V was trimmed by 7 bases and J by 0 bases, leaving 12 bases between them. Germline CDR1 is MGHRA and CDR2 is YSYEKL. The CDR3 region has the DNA TGCGCCAGCATCAACCCAGGGACAACTAATGAAAAACTGTTTTTT. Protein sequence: CASINPGTTNEKLFF.

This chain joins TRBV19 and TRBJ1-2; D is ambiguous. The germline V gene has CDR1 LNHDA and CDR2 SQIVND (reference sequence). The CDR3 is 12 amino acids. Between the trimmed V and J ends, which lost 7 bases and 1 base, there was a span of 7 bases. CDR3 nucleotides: TGTGCCAGTACCCCAGATAACTATGGCTACACCTTC. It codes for CASTPDNYGYTF.

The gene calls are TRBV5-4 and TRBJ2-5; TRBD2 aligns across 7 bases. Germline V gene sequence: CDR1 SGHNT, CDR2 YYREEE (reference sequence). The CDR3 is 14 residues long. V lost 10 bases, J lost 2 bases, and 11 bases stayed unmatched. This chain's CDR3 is CAGGEWGVQETQYF. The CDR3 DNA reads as TGTGCCGGGGGGGAGTGGGGCGTACAAGAGACCCAGTACTTC.

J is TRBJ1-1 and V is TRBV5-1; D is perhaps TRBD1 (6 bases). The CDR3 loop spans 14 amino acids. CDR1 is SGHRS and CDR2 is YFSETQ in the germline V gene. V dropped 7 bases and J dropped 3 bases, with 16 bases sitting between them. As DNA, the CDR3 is TGCGCCAGCCAACCCGGACAGCTCGACACTGAAGCTTTCTTT. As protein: CASQPGQLDTEAFF.

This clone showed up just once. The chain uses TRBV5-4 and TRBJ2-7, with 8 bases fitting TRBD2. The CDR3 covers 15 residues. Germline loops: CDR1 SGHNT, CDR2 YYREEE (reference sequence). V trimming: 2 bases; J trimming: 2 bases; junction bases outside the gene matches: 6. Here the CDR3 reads CASSFREGETYEQYF. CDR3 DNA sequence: TGTGCCAGCAGCTTCCGGGAGGGCGAGACCTACGAGCAGTACTTC.

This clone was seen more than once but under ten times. Written as DNA, the CDR3 is TGTGCCAGCAGTACAGGGACTCTTAACTATGGCTACACCTTC. It yields the protein CASSTGTLNYGYTF. The chain recombines TRBV25-1 with TRBJ1-2, with D perhaps TRBD1 (6 bases). V lost 5 bases to trimming and J lost 1 base, with 11 bases between them. The germline CDR1 and CDR2 sequences are MGHDK and SYGVNS. This CDR3 region has 14 residues.

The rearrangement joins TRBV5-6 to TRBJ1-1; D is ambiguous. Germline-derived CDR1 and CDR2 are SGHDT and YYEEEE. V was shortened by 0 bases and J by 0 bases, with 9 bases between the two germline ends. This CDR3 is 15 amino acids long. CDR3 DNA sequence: TGTGCCAGCAGCTTGGGACATCTCATGAACACTGAAGCTTTCTTT. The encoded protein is CASSLGHLMNTEAFF.

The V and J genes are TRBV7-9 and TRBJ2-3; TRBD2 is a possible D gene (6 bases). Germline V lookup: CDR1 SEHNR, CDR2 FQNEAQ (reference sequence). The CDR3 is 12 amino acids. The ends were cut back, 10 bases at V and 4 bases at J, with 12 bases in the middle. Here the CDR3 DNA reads TGTGCCATAGGAGGGAGAGCAGATACGCAGTATTTT. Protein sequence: CAIGGRADTQYF.

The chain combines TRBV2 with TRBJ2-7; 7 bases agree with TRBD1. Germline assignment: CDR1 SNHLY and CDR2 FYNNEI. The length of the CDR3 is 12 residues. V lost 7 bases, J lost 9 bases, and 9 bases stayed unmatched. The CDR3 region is CASTRDSTRQYF. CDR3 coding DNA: TGTGCCAGCACCCGGGACAGTACACGGCAGTACTTC.

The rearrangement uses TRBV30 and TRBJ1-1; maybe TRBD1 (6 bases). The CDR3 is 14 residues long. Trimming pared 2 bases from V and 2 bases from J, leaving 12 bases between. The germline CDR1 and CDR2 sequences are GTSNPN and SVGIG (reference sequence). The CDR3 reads CAWSFRGANTEAFF. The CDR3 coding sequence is TGTGCCTGGAGTTTCAGGGGCGCTAACACTGAAGCTTTCTTT.

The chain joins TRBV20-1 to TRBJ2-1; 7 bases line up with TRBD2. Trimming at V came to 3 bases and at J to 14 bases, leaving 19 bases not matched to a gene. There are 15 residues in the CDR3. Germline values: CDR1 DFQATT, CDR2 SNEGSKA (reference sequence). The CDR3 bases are TGCAGTGCTAGTCCTGAACCGGCTACTGGGCGGGAGAAGTTCTTC. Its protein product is CSASPEPATGREKFF.

CDR3 DNA: TGTGCCAGCAGTATCCCTGGGGAGGGGGTCGCTTTCTTT. Translating gives CASSIPGEGVAFF. The chain employs TRBV28 and TRBJ1-1; perhaps TRBD1 as D (6 bases). CDR3 length: 13 residues. Germline V gives CDR1 MDHEN, CDR2 SYDVKM. V was shortened by 5 bases and J by 11 bases, with 18 bases between the two germline ends.

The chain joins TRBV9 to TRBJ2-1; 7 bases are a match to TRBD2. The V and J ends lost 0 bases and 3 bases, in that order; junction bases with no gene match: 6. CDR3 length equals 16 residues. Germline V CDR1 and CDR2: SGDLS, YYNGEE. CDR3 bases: TGTGCCAGCAGCGTAGCCGAGGGAGGGTTCTACAATGAGCAGTTCTTC. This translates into CASSVAEGGFYNEQFF.

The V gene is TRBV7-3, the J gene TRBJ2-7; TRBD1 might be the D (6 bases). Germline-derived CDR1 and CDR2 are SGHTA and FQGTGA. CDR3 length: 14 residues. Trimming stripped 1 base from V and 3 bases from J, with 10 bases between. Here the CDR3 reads CASSLIAGDYEQYF. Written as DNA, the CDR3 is TGTGCCAGCAGCTTAATCGCAGGGGACTACGAGCAGTACTTC. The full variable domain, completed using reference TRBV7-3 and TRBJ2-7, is GAGVSQTPSNKVTEKGKYVELRCDPISGHTALYWYRQSLGQGPEFLIYFQGTGAADDSGLPNDRFFAVRPEGSVSTLKIQRTERGDSAVYLCASSLIAGDYEQYFGPGTRLTVT.

The DNA for the CDR3 is TGTGCCAGCAGCTTGGACAGGGGGCACGGCACAGATACGCAGTATTTT. Translating it yields CASSLDRGHGTDTQYF. The chain links TRBV5-6 to TRBJ2-3, with TRBD1 matching 9 bases. V was pared by 0 bases and J by 1 base, with 3 bases of the junction left unmatched. Germline CDR1 reads SGHDT; CDR2 reads YYEEEE. The CDR3 runs 16 residues.

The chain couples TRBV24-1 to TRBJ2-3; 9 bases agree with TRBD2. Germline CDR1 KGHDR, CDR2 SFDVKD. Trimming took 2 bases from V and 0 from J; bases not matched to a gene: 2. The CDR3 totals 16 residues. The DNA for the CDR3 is TGTGCCACCAGTGATTATACTAGCGGGAGCACAGATACGCAGTATTTT. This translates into CATSDYTSGSTDTQYF.

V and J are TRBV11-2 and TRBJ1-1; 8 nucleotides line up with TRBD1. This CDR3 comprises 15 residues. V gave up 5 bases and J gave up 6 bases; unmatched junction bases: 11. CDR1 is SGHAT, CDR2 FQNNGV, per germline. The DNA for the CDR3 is TGTGCCAGCAGCCGACAGGGGCCCCTATGGCCTGAAGCTTTCTTT. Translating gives CASSRQGPLWPEAFF.

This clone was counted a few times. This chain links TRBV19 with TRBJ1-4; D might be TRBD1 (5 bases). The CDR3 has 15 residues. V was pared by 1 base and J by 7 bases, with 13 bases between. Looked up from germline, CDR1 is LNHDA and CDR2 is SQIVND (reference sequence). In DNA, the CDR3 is TGTGCCAGTAGTATAGGGGGCGTCGGGGGTGAAAAACTGTTTTTT. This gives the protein CASSIGGVGGEKLFF.

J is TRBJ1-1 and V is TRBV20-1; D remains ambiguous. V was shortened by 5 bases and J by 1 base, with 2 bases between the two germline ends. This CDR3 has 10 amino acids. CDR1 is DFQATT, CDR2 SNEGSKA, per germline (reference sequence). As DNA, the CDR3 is TGCAGTGCTCCGAACACTGAAGCTTTCTTT. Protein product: CSAPNTEAFF.

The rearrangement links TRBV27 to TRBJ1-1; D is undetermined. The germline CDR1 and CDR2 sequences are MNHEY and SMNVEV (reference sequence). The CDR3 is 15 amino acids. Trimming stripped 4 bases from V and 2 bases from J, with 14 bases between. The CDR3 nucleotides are TGTGCCAGCAGTTCCTCTCCGGATATAAACACTGAAGCTTTCTTT. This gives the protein CASSSSPDINTEAFF.

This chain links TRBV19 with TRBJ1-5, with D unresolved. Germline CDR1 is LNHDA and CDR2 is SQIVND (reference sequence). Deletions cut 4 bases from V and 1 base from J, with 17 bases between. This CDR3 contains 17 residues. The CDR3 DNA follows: TGTGCCAGTAGTAAAACGACTCCTACCCTAAGCAATCAGCCCCAGCATTTT. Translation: CASSKTTPTLSNQPQHF.